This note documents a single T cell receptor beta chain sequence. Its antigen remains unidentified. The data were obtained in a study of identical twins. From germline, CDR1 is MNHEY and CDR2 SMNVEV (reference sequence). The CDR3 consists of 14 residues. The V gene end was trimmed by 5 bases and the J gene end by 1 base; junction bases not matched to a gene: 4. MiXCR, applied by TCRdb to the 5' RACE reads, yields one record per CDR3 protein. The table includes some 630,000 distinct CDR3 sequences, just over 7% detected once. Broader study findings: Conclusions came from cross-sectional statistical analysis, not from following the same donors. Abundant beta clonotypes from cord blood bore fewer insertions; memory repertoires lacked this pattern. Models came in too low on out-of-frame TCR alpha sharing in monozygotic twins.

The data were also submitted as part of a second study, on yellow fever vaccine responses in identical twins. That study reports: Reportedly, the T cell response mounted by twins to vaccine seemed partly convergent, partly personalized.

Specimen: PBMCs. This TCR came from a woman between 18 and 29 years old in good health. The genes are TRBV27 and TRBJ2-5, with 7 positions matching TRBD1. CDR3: CASSTTGFQETQYF. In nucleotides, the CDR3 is TGTGCCAGCAGTACGACAGGGTTCCAAGAGACCCAGTACTTC.